This entry lists 5 T cell receptor beta chains sequenced from one sample in a study of blood T cell repertoires in COVID-19. Clones were sequenced by immunoSEQ multiplex PCR, and TCRdb holds only the in-frame ones, with some missing. The sample includes 200,000 to 250,000 clones, 75% to 85% of them seen just once. Sequencing was performed on peripheral blood. These receptors were obtained from a woman in her 30s with COVID-19, enrolled during active disease.

The V gene is TRBV6-5, the J gene TRBJ1-5; tentatively, D is TRBD1 (5 bases). CDR1 and CDR2 (germline): MNHEY, SVGAGI. The V end lost 10 bases, the J end lost 3 bases, and 16 bases lay between the germline ends. This CDR3 has 14 residues. CDR3 in amino acids: CATLSREANQPQHF. The CDR3, as DNA: TGTGCCACCCTCTCCAGGGAGGCCAATCAGCCCCAGCATTTT.

This rearrangement joins TRBV6-5 to TRBJ2-5, with D perhaps TRBD1 (6 bases). Germline V gene sequence: CDR1 MNHEY, CDR2 SVGAGI. V was pared by 6 bases and J by 5 bases, with 13 bases between. The CDR3 totals 13 residues. The CDR3 nucleotides read TGTGCCAGCAGGAACAGGGAGTTGGAGACCCAGTACTTC. Its protein is CASRNRELETQYF.

The chain combines TRBV5-1 with TRBJ2-7; no firm D call. The CDR3 covers 14 residues. The germline gives CDR1 SGHRS, CDR2 YFSETQ. Deletions cut 1 base from V and 0 bases from J, with 8 bases between. CDR3 residues: CASSLNPDSYEQYF. CDR3 in DNA: TGCGCCAGCAGCTTGAACCCAGACTCCTACGAGCAGTACTTC.

This sequence joins TRBV7-9 and TRBJ2-3, with D maybe TRBD2 (5 bases). This CDR3 spans 18 amino acids. Germline V gives CDR1 SEHNR, CDR2 FQNEAQ (reference sequence). The V end was cut by 5 bases, the J end by 4 bases, with 25 bases between. Here the CDR3 DNA reads TGTGCCAGCAGCCTCGATCTGCGAACTTGGACGGAGGCAGATACGCAGTATTTT. Protein product: CASSLDLRTWTEADTQYF.

The gene calls are TRBV5-1 and TRBJ2-3, with D possibly TRBD1 on 6 matching bases. CDR1 and CDR2 (germline): SGHRS, YFSETQ. CDR3 length equals 18 residues. Between the trimmed V and J ends, which lost 1 base and 2 bases, there was a span of 20 bases. The CDR3 spells CASSLMRGFGQYTDTQYF. In DNA form, the CDR3 reads TGCGCCAGCAGCTTGATGAGGGGTTTCGGACAGTACACAGATACGCAGTATTTT.